This TCR beta chain was sequenced for a study of radiation and T cells in renal cell carcinoma. Whole-study findings and limits: Top tumor clonotypes rose in blood 2 weeks post-radiation, then contracted.

TCRdb's copy holds only in-frame clones and misses some; the assay was immunoSEQ multiplex PCR. The table includes 18,000 or so clones, over 45% detected once. In its sample, this clone was seen a few times. Its antigen is unknown. Treatment given: 15 Gy SBRT to primary tumor, nephrectomy 4 weeks later. Nephrectomy followed 15 Gy stereotactic body radiation by 4 weeks. Per germline, CDR1 MGHRA and CDR2 YSYEKL. The CDR3 covers 17 residues. The V gene end was trimmed by 3 bases and the J gene end by 0 bases; junction bases not matched to a gene: 8. Sequencing was performed on tumor tissue, taken from a patient whose treatment included radiotherapy and nephrectomy. This clonotype was sampled from a man aged 50 to 60 with renal cell carcinoma. The V call is TRBV4-1, the J call TRBJ2-1, with TRBD1 matching over 7 bases. The CDR3 nucleotides read TGCGCCAGCAGCCAGAAAGGGGGCCAAAGCTCCTACAATGAGCAGTTCTTC. As protein: CASSQKGGQSSYNEQFF.